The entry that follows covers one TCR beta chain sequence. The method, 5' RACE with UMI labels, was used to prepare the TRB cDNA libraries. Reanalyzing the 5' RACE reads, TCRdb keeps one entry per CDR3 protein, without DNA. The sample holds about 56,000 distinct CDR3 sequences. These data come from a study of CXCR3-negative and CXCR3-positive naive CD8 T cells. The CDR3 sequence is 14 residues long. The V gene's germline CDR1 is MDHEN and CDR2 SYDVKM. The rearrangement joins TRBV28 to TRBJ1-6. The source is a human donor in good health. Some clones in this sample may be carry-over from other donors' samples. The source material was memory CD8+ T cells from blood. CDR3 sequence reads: CASSLRAINSPLHF.